This entry concerns a single T cell receptor (beta chain). Per the study methods: Amplified reference gene primers provided the basis for estimating nucleated cell counts. The repertoire was sequenced with immunoSEQ multiplex PCR; TCRdb's copy has only in-frame clones and lacks some. That table is the source of V, J and clone size, and D and trimming were worked out from the DNA. Of roughly 290,000 clones in the sample, around 90% are singletons; the top ten hold under 7%. V lost 3 bases and J lost 8, with 11 bases in between. Germline CDR1 GTSNPN, CDR2 SVGIG (reference sequence). This CDR3 is 13 amino acids long. The record originates from a study of blood T cell repertoires in COVID-19. Overall study: Acute and convalescent COVID-19 samples came from the United States, Italy and Spain. PBMCs, B-cell-depleted T cells, or T cells provided the cDNA or gDNA that made up the material.

Enrollment of patients from Seattle took place during active infection, with longitudinal follow-up. Sequences were obtained from peripheral blood. The receptor was derived from a woman aged 25-40 years with COVID-19, enrolled during active disease. The J gene is TRBJ1-6, the V gene TRBV30, with D maybe TRBD1 (5 bases). The chain's CDR3 is CAWRGRGHSPLHF. The CDR3 bases are TGTGCCTGGAGGGGAAGGGGTCATTCACCCCTCCACTTT.